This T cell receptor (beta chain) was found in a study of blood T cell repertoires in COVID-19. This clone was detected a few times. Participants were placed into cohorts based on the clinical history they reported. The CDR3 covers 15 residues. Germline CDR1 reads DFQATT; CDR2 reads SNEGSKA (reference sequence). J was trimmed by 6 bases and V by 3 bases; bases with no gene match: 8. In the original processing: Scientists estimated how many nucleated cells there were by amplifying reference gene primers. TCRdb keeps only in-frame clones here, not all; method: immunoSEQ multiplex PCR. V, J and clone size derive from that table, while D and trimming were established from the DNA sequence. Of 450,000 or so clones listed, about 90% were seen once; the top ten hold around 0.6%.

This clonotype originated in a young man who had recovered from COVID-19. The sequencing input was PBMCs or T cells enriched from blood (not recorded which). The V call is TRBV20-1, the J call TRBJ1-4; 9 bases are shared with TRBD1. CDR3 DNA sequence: TGCAGTGCTAGTCTGGGACAGGGAAGACATGAAAAACTGTTTTTT. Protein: CSASLGQGRHEKLFF.